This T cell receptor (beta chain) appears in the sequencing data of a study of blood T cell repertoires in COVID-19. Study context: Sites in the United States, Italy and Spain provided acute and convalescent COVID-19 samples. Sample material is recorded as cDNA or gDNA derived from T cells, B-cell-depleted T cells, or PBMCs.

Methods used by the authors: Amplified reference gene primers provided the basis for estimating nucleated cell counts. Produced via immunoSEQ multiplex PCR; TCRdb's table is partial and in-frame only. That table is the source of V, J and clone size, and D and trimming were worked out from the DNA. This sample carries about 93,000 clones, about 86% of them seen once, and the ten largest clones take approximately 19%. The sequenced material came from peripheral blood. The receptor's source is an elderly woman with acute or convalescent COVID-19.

The CDR3 region is CASSPWGGAPQETQYF. CDR3 nucleotide sequence: TGCGCCAGCAGCCCGTGGGGGGGAGCGCCTCAAGAGACCCAGTACTTC. The chain is built from TRBV5-1 and TRBJ2-5; 7 bases are shared with TRBD2. Germline-derived CDR1 and CDR2 are SGHRS and YFSETQ. The CDR3 totals 16 residues. V trimming: 4 bases; J trimming: 2 bases; junction bases outside the gene matches: 11.